This T cell receptor beta chain was sequenced in a study of blood T cell repertoires in COVID-19. Study overall: COVID-19 samples from acute and convalescent phases originated in the United States, Italy and Spain. PBMCs, B-cell-depleted T cells, or T cells were the source of the cDNA or gDNA that made up the material.

This clone was recorded only once. The CDR3 sequence is 15 residues long. J was trimmed by 3 bases and V by 8 bases; bases with no gene match: 8. The germline gives CDR1 MDHEN, CDR2 SYDVKM. In the original workflow: Nucleated cell counts were estimated from reference gene primer amplification. Assay used: immunoSEQ multiplex PCR; TCRdb lists only in-frame clones, some missing. That table supplies the V and J calls and clone size; D and trimming were determined from the DNA. The table shows 140,000 to 150,000 clones, with more than 70% occurring only once. The sample comprised peripheral blood. This chain uses TRBV28 with TRBJ2-5, with TRBD2 matching over 11 bases. The clonotype originates from a man aged 60 to 69 with active or convalescent COVID-19. The DNA for the CDR3 is TGTGCCAGCGAGGACGGGACTAGCGGCGAAGAGACCCAGTACTTC. Translated, it gives CASEDGTSGEETQYF.